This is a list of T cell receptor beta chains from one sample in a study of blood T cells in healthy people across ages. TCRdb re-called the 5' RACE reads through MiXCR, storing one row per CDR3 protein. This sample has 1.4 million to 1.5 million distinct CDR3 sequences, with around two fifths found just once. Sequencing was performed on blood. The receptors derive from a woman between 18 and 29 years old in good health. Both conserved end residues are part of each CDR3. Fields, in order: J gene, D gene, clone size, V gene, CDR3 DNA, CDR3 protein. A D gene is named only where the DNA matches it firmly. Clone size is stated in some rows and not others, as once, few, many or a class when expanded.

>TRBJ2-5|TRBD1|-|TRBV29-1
TGCAGCGCTTCAGCGACAGGGGGGGGAGAGACCCAGTACTTC
CSASATGGGETQYF
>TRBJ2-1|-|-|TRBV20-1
TGCAGTGCTAGAGATACTAGCCGCAATGAGCAGTTCTTC
CSARDTSRNEQFF
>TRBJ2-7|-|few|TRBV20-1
TGCAGTGCCTCTCCTCTCGGGGGGCGCTACGAGCAGTACTTC
CSASPLGGRYEQYF
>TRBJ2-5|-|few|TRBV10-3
TGTGCCATCAGCGCCACGAGCGGCTCGGACCCTTACAATGAGCAGTACTTC
CAISATSGSDPYNEQYF
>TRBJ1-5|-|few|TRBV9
TGTGCCAGCAGCGTAGGAGGGATCGGCCAGCCCCAGCATTTT
CASSVGGIGQPQHF
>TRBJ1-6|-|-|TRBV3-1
TGTGCCAGCAGCCTCGATAATAACAATTCACCCCTCCACTTT
CASSLDNNNSPLHF
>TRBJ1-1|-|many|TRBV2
TGTGCCAGCAGCGAAGATAGAGGGTATGAAGCTTTCTTT
CASSEDRGYEAFF
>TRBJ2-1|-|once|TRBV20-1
TGCAGTGCTAGAACCCCGGCGTCAGGGGCCTACAATGAGCAGTTCTTC
CSARTPASGAYNEQFF
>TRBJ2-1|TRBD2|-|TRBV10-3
TGTGCCATCAGCTCCCTAACTAGCGGGGGGCTCCATGAGCAGTTCTTC
CAISSLTSGGLHEQFF
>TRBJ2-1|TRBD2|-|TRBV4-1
TGCGCCAGCAGCCAAGGGGTTCTAGCGGGGGGACATGAGCAGTTCTTC
CASSQGVLAGGHEQFF
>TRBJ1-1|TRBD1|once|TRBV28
TGTGCCAGCAGTTTTCCCCGCGAGACAGGGGTAGGGCTCGGGGCTTTCTTT
CASSFPRETGVGLGAFF
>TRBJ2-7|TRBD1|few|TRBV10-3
TGTGCCATCAGGACGGGGACAGGGGATGGATACGAGCAGTACTTC
CAIRTGTGDGYEQYF
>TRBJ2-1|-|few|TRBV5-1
TGCGCCAGCAGGCCCAGTGCAGACAATGAGCAGTTCTTC
CASRPSADNEQFF
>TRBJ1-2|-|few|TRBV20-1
TGCAGTGCTAGAGACGGACCGTTCGGTTCCACCTTC
CSARDGPFGSTF
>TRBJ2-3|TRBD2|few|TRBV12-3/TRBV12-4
TGTGCCAGCAGTAAACTAGCGGGGTACACAGATACGCAGTATTTT
CASSKLAGYTDTQYF
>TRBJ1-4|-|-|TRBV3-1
TGTGCCAGCAGCCTCCGACAGCTTAATGAAAAACTGTTTTTT
CASSLRQLNEKLFF
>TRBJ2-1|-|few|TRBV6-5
TGTGCCAGCAGTTACCATAGCTCCTACAATGAGCAGTTCTTC
CASSYHSSYNEQFF
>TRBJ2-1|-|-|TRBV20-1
TGCAGTGCTAGACCTGGTAATTTGTCCAATGAGCAGTTCTTC
CSARPGNLSNEQFF
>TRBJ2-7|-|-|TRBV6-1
TGTGCCAGCAGTCCACAGGCTTCCTACGAGCAGTACTTC
CASSPQASYEQYF
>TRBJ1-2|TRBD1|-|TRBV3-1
TGTGCCAGCAGCCAGGGACAGGGGGCATCATCCGGCTATGGCTACACCTTC
CASSQGQGASSGYGYTF
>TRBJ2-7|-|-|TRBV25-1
TGTGCCAGCAGTGACCCGAGAACCAGGGATTACGAGCAGTACTTC
CASSDPRTRDYEQYF
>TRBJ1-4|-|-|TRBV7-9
TGTGCCAGCAGCACCATCTCAGGGAAAAATGAAAAACTGTTTTTT
CASSTISGKNEKLFF
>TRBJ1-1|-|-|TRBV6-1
TGTGCCACAGCCCCGGGGGGCACTGAAGCTTTCTTT
CATAPGGTEAFF
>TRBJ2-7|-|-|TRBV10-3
TGTGCCATCAGTGACACCTACAGCTCCTACGAGCAGTACTTC
CAISDTYSSYEQYF
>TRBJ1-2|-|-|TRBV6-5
TGTGCCAGCAGTTACTGGCGGGAATCTGACTATGGCTACACCTTC
CASSYWRESDYGYTF
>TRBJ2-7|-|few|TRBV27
TGTGCCAGCAGTCCCCGCCGGGGACCGACTTACGAGCAGTACTTC
CASSPRRGPTYEQYF
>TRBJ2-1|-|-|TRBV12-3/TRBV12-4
TGTGCCAGCAGTACGGGGGCACTTTACAATGAGCAGTTCTTC
CASSTGALYNEQFF
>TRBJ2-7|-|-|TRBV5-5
TGTGCCAGCAGCTTGGATGCGGGATTCGTCTACGAGCAGTACTTC
CASSLDAGFVYEQYF
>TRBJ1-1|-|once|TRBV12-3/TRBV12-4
TGTGCCAGCAAAGGGTCCACGAAGGCGGACACTGAAGCTTTCTTT
CASKGSTKADTEAFF
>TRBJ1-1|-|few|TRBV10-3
TGTGCCATCAGTGAGTCGGCCCAGTCGGCTTTCTTT
CAISESAQSAFF
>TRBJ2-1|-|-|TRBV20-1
TGCAGTGGCCGCGGGTTTGGCTCCTACAATGAGCAGTTCTTC
CSGRGFGSYNEQFF
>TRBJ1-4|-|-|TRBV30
TGTGCCTGGAGTTCGGGGGGCGGACTGTTTTTT
CAWSSGGGLFF
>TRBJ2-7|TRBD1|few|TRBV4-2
TGTGCCAGCAGCGCTCTACAGGGGGCGACGTCCTACGAGCAGTACTTC
CASSALQGATSYEQYF
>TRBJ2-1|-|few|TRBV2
TGTGCCAGCAGTGAACAGTACAATGAGCAGTTCTTC
CASSEQYNEQFF
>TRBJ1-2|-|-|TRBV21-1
TGTGCCAGCACCTTGAAACTCCGGGACAGGGGGCTATATGGCTACACCTTC
CASTLKLRDRGLYGYTF
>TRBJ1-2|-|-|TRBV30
TGTGCCTGGAGTGTACCCAACCTAAGCTATGGCTACACCTTC
CAWSVPNLSYGYTF
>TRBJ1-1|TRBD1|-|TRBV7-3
TGTGCCAGCAGCTTAACGGCCCCAGCAGGGGGGGCCACTGAAGCTTTCTTT
CASSLTAPAGGATEAFF
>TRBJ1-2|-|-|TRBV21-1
TGTGCCAGCAGCTCCCGGGACGCAACTGGGGGTGACTACACCTTC
CASSSRDATGGDYTF
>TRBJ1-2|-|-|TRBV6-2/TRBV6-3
TGTGCCAGCAGTTACTACGGTCGTGGATGGGGGAACTATGGCTACACCTTC
CASSYYGRGWGNYGYTF
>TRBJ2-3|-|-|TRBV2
TGTGCCAGCAGTCAATTGACAGTCACAGATACGCAGTATTTT
CASSQLTVTDTQYF
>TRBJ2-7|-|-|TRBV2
TGTGCCAGCAGTGGCGACAGTGCCTACGAGCAGTACTTC
CASSGDSAYEQYF
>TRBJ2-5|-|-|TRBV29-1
TGCAGCGTTGAAGATGGGAGGAGCGGTCGGGAGACCCAGTACTTC
CSVEDGRSGRETQYF
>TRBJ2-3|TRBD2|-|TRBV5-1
TGCGCCAGCAGCTTGGGCGGGAGTAGAGGCACAGATACGCAGTATTTT
CASSLGGSRGTDTQYF
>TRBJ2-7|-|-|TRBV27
TGTGCCAGCAGTTTAGGTGGCGGTTCCTACGACGAGCAGTACTTC
CASSLGGGSYDEQYF
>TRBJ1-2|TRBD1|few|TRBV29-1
TGCAGCGTTGTCCAGGGGGACTATGGCTACACCTTC
CSVVQGDYGYTF
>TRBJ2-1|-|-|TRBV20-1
TGCAGTGCTAGTTATCGGGGGAGCTACAATGAGCAGTTCTTC
CSASYRGSYNEQFF
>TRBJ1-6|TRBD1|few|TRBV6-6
TGTGCCAGCAGGATCTCTGGGACAGCAAATAATTCACCCCTCCACTTT
CASRISGTANNSPLHF
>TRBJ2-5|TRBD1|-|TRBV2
TGTGCCAGCGTCGATCGACAGGGGGTCCGGTACTTC
CASVDRQGVRYF
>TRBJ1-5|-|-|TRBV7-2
TGTGCCAGCAGTGAAGGCGTTACTAGCAATCAGCCCCAGCATTTT
CASSEGVTSNQPQHF
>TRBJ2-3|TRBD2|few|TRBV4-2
TGTGCCAGCAGCCCCGCCGGGACTAGCGGGGGCACAGATACGCAGTATTTT
CASSPAGTSGGTDTQYF
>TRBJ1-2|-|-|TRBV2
TGTGCCAGCACCGACAAGAGAAGCTACACCTTC
CASTDKRSYTF
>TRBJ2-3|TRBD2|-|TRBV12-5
TGTGCTAGTGGCCCGGGACTAGCGGGAGGAGATACGCAGTATTTT
CASGPGLAGGDTQYF
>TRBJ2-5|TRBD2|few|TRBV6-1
TGTGCCAGCAGTCCCACGGGGCTAGCGGGAGACCAACAAGAGACCCAGTACTTC
CASSPTGLAGDQQETQYF
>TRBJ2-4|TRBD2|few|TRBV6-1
TGTGCCAGCGGCGGAGCAGGACTAGCGGGAGAGGCAAACATTCAGTACTTC
CASGGAGLAGEANIQYF